This is a list of T cell receptor beta chains from one sample in a study of blood T cell repertoires in COVID-19. Sequencing was performed with immunoSEQ multiplex PCR; in TCRdb, only in-frame clones are kept and a portion is missing. The table lists around 190,000 clones, about nine tenths of them singletons. Material: peripheral blood. These TCRs come from a man in his late teens or twenties with active or convalescent COVID-19. CDR3s include the opening cysteine and the closing phenylalanine or tryptophan. D genes are given only for firm matches. The size field is filled for only some rows; it gives once, few, many or a size class.

>TRBV6-1|15|.|TRBJ2-3|.
TGTGCCAGCAGTGAGATAAGCGGGAGCACAGATACGCAGTATTTT
CASSEISGSTDTQYF
>TRBV25-1|14|TRBD1|TRBJ1-5|.
TGTGCCAGCAGTGTAACAGGGGCCAATCAGCCCCAGCATTTT
CASSVTGANQPQHF
>TRBV2|15|.|TRBJ1-1|few
TGTGCCAGCAGGGAGCGACAGGCCATGAACACTGAAGCTTTCTTT
CASRERQAMNTEAFF
>TRBV6-5|16|TRBD1|TRBJ1-1|.
TGTGCCAGCAGTTACGGCAACAGGGGTGCGGGCACTGAAGCTTTCTTT
CASSYGNRGAGTEAFF
>TRBV6-5|14|TRBD1|TRBJ1-2|.
TGTGCCAGCAGTTGGACAGGTCCTAACTATGGCTACACCTTC
CASSWTGPNYGYTF
>TRBV21-1|16|.|TRBJ1-6|once
TGTGCCAGCAGCAAAAAGGGGGAACGCACGAATTCACCCCTCCACTTT
CASSKKGERTNSPLHF
>TRBV6-5|13|TRBD2|TRBJ2-7|.
TGTGCCAGCAGTCGAGGGACTAGCACAAAGCAGTACTTC
CASSRGTSTKQYF
>TRBV30|12|.|TRBJ2-1|once
TGTGCCTGGAACGTCCTAGGAAGTGAGCAGTTCTTC
CAWNVLGSEQFF
>TRBV7-8|15|TRBD1|TRBJ1-2|.
TGTGCCAGCAGCTTAGAGGGACAGACAAGTTATGGCTACACCTTC
CASSLEGQTSYGYTF
>TRBV11-2|12|.|TRBJ1-2|once
TGTGCCAGCAGTAAAGGAGAATATGGCTACACCTTC
CASSKGEYGYTF
>TRBV5-1|14|.|TRBJ2-3|.
TGCGCCAGCAGCTTAGACAGTGCTAGAGATACGCAGTATTTT
CASSLDSARDTQYF
>TRBV11-2|16|TRBD1|TRBJ2-2|.
TGTGCCAGCAGCTCACCTGGGACAGGGGTTCCCGGGGAGCTGTTTTTT
CASSSPGTGVPGELFF
>TRBV3-1/TRBV3-2|15|TRBD1|TRBJ2-7|.
TGTGCCAGCAGCCAAGGAACAAGGGGGCAAGGGCTAACCAGCTTC
CASSQGTRGQGLTSF
>TRBV7-8|15|.|TRBJ1-2|.
TGTGCCAGCAGCTTAGCGAGGCAAGCTAACTATGGCTACACCTTC
CASSLARQANYGYTF
>TRBV30|13|.|TRBJ1-4|.
TGTGCCTGGAGTGCAGTGCGGGTTGAAAAACTGTTTTTT
CAWSAVRVEKLFF
>TRBV30|12|.|TRBJ1-2|.
TGTGCCTGGACCACAGGGTCGTATGGCTACACCTTC
CAWTTGSYGYTF
>TRBV28|13|.|TRBJ1-2|.
TGTGCCAGCACTCTAAACAGGGTCGGAGGCTACACCTTC
CASTLNRVGGYTF
>TRBV30|15|.|TRBJ2-2|.
TGTGCCTGGAGCCAGGACAGTACGAACACCGGGGAGCTGTTTTTT
CAWSQDSTNTGELFF
>TRBV19|14|TRBD1|TRBJ1-4|.
TGTGCCAGTAGTCGGGACAGAGAGAATGAAAAACTGTTTTTT
CASSRDRENEKLFF
>TRBV28|15|.|TRBJ2-7|.
TGTGCCAGCAGTCCCCCCGGCGGGTCCCGCTACGAGCAGTACTTC
CASSPPGGSRYEQYF
>TRBV5-3|13|TRBD2|TRBJ2-7|once
TGTGCCAGAAGCTTCCCAGCGGGGTACGAGCAGTACTTC
CARSFPAGYEQYF
>TRBV5-1|14|TRBD1|TRBJ1-1|.
TGCGCCAGCAGCTTCGGGACAGTAAACACTGAAGCTTTCTTT
CASSFGTVNTEAFF
>TRBV15|15|.|TRBJ1-5|.
TGTGCCACCAGCAGAGATCAGGCTAGCAATCAGCCCCAGCATTTT
CATSRDQASNQPQHF
>TRBV27|15|TRBD2|TRBJ2-1|.
TGTGCCAGCAGATTACTAGCGGGATCCTACAATGAGCAGTTCTTC
CASRLLAGSYNEQFF
>TRBV13|15|.|TRBJ1-4|.
TGTGCCAGCAGGAAGGGAACAATGAGCGGTGAAAAACTGTTTTTT
CASRKGTMSGEKLFF
>TRBV27|14|TRBD1|TRBJ1-2|.
TGTGCCAGCAGTTTCCTAACAGGGGGCTATGGCTACACCTTC
CASSFLTGGYGYTF
>TRBV27|16|.|TRBJ1-5|few
TGTGCCAGCAGTTTTCCCAGGGAATCTAGCAATCAGCCCCAGCATTTT
CASSFPRESSNQPQHF
>TRBV9|14|.|TRBJ1-1|.
TGTGCCAGCAGCGTAGAGGGGAGGGGGTCTGAAGCTTTCTTT
CASSVEGRGSEAFF
>TRBV24-1|14|.|TRBJ2-1|.
TGTGCCACCAGTGACCTCCATCGGGACAATGAGCAGTTCTTC
CATSDLHRDNEQFF
>TRBV29-1|16|TRBD1|TRBJ2-1|once
TGCAGCGTCGATCGGACAGGGTTGAGGTCCTACAATGAGCAGTTCTTC
CSVDRTGLRSYNEQFF